This entry lists 10 T cell receptor beta chains sequenced from one sample in a study of T cell repertoires in cytomegalovirus infection. These receptors have no known antigen. One entry per CDR3 protein, called by TCRdb with MiXCR from the reads. The sample shows approximately 300,000 distinct CDR3 sequences, 25% to 30% of them seen only once. The source material was cultured PBMCs, sampled from culture after CMV antigen stimulation. All receptors come from a human donor in good health (CMV status not recorded). Some clones in this sample may be carry-over from other donors' samples.

This clonotype was seen a few times. V is TRBV7-8 and J is TRBJ2-1; 12 bases match TRBD2. V dropped 5 bases and J dropped 0; count of bases not matched to a gene: 14. The CDR3 has 20 amino acids. CDR1 and CDR2 (germline): SGHVS, FQNEAQ. CDR3 sequence reads: CASSPPGLAGLLRSYNEQFF. The CDR3 DNA is TGTGCCAGCAGCCCCCCGGGACTAGCGGGCTTACTCCGCTCCTACAATGAGCAGTTCTTC. Combining the CDR3 with reference TRBV7-8 and TRBJ2-1 gives the whole variable domain GAGVSQSPRYKVAKRGQDVALRCDPISGHVSLFWYQQALGQGPEFLTYFQNEAQLDKSGLPSDRFFAERPEGSVSTLKIQRTQQEDSAVYLCASSPPGLAGLLRSYNEQFFGPGTRLTVL.

The chain carries TRBV3-1 and TRBJ2-7; TRBD2 might be the D (6 bases). Trimming pared 4 bases from V and 1 base from J, leaving 17 bases between. Germline CDR1 and CDR2: LGHDT and YNNKEL (reference sequence). The CDR3 consists of 16 residues. Here the CDR3 DNA reads TGTGCCAGCAGCCCACAGCAGGGAGGAGGATCCTACGAGCAGTACTTC. Encoded protein: CASSPQQGGGSYEQYF.

Written as DNA, the CDR3 is TGTGCCAGCAGCTTGGCCCAGGGGGGTCGGGACTACGAGCAGTACTTC. Translation gives CASSLAQGGRDYEQYF. The chain recombines TRBV5-4 with TRBJ2-7, with D perhaps TRBD1 (7 bases). Germline loops: CDR1 SGHNT, CDR2 YYREEE (reference sequence). V was cut by 0 bases and J by 3 bases, with 16 bases left in between. The CDR3 consists of 16 residues.

This clonotype was seen a few times. The chain has TRBV7-2 and TRBJ2-4, with 12 bases aligning to TRBD2. From germline, CDR1 is SGHTA and CDR2 FQGNSA. The ends lost 5 bases at V and 2 bases at J; junction bases unmatched: 7. CDR3 length: 17 residues. The CDR3 DNA reads TGTGCCAGCAGCCCCGGACTAGCGGGACAGACCAAAAACATTCAGTACTTC. Its translation is CASSPGLAGQTKNIQYF.

The chain uses TRBV5-5 and TRBJ2-6; 7 bases match TRBD2. This CDR3 region has 16 residues. Germline assignment: CDR1 SGHKS and CDR2 YYEKEE (reference sequence). The V segment lost 4 bases and the J segment 1 base; nucleotides outside the gene matches: 5. The CDR3 loop is CASSPMGGSGANVLTF. The CDR3 DNA reads TGTGCCAGCAGCCCGATGGGAGGGTCTGGGGCCAACGTCCTGACTTTC. The variable domain in full, completed from reference TRBV5-5 and TRBJ2-6, reads DAGVTQSPTHLIKTRGQQVTLRCSPISGHKSVSWYQQVLGQGPQFIFQYYEKEERGRGNFPDRFSARQFPNYSSELNVNALLLGDSALYLCASSPMGGSGANVLTFGAGSRLTVL.

The sample holds a few counts of this clonotype. This rearrangement joins TRBV29-1 to TRBJ2-7; D may match TRBD1 or TRBD2 (6 bases each). Trimming pared 1 base from V and 4 bases from J, leaving 17 bases between. Germline lookup yields CDR1 SQVTM and CDR2 ANQGSEA. CDR3 length: 15 residues. Here the CDR3 DNA reads TGCAGCGTTGAAGGAGGGTGGAGGGACACGTACGAGCAGTACTTC. As protein: CSVEGGWRDTYEQYF.

This clonotype was seen more than once but under ten times. V usage is TRBV11-2 and J usage is TRBJ1-4; 7 nucleotides line up with TRBD1. Looked up from germline, CDR1 is SGHAT and CDR2 is FQNNGV. The V and J ends lost 5 bases and 0 bases, in that order; junction bases with no gene match: 3. The CDR3 consists of 15 residues. The DNA of the CDR3 is TGTGCCAGCAGCGCACAGGGGACAACTAATGAAAAACTGTTTTTT. Amino acid sequence: CASSAQGTTNEKLFF.

The CDR3 here is CASSLANSGGATDTQYF. The CDR3 DNA is TGCGCCAGCAGCTTGGCTAACAGCGGGGGGGCAACAGATACGCAGTATTTT. The chain links TRBV5-1 to TRBJ2-3, with 10 bases aligning to TRBD2. V shed 0 bases, J shed 3 bases, and the junction held 7 bases outside the gene matches. CDR1 is SGHRS, CDR2 YFSETQ, per germline. The CDR3 loop spans 17 amino acids.

The chain recombines TRBV19 with TRBJ2-1; TRBD2 matches at 8 bases. V was clipped by 7 bases and J by 12 bases; unmatched bases: 11. There are 13 residues in the CDR3. Germline CDR1 is LNHDA and CDR2 is SQIVND (reference sequence). The chain's CDR3 is CASTGGAGVGQFF. CDR3 nucleotides: TGTGCCAGTACCGGGGGGGCGGGAGTGGGGCAGTTCTTC.

This chain links TRBV6-6 with TRBJ2-7; D gene ambiguous. Per germline, CDR1 MNHNY and CDR2 SVGAGI (reference sequence). The CDR3 has 14 residues. Trimming cost V 0 bases and J 3 bases, with 9 bases left between them. Here the CDR3 reads CASSYSSTDYEQYF. The CDR3 DNA is TGTGCCAGCAGTTACTCGAGTACTGACTACGAGCAGTACTTC.